This is a list of T cell receptor beta chains from one sample in a study of shared clonotypes between healthy human individuals. This table comes from immunoSEQ multiplex PCR, and its TCRdb copy is limited to in-frame clones, with some not included. The data hold more than 2 million clones, with more than 90% observed a single time. The sequenced sample was naive CD4+ T cells sorted from blood. The receptors here all came from a man between 18 and 35 years old in good health. CDR3s include the opening cysteine and the closing phenylalanine or tryptophan. The D gene is left open where the match is weak. Clone size is given for some rows only: seen once, a few or many times, or a class if the clone is expanded.

clone_size	d_call	j_call	v_call	cdr3_nt	cdr3_aa
.	.	TRBJ1-6	TRBV10-2	TGCGCCAGCACCCCAGCCCCAGGGAATTCACCCCTCCACTTT	CASTPAPGNSPLHF
.	.	TRBJ1-1	TRBV4-1	TGCGCCAGCAGCCAAGGGGCGGGAGACTTTAACACTGAAGCTTTCTTT	CASSQGAGDFNTEAFF
.	TRBD2	TRBJ2-5	TRBV6-1	TGTGCCAGCAGTGAAGCGCTAGCGGGAGGCCAAGAGACCCAGTACTTC	CASSEALAGGQETQYF
.	.	TRBJ2-5	TRBV30	TGTGCCTGGAGTCGACAGCAAGAGACCCAGTACTTC	CAWSRQQETQYF
.	.	TRBJ2-7	TRBV10-2	TGCGCCAGCAGTGAGTCAATAGACTCCTACGAGCAGTACTTC	CASSESIDSYEQYF
.	.	TRBJ2-7	TRBV21-1	TGTGCCAGCAGCTCTCCACCGAAGTGGACAGGGAGAACCTACGAGCAGTACTTC	CASSSPPKWTGRTYEQYF
.	TRBD2	TRBJ2-1	TRBV6-5	TGTGCCAGCAGTTACCCTAGCGGGGGGACATACAATGAGCAGTTCTTC	CASSYPSGGTYNEQFF
.	.	TRBJ1-1	TRBV6-1	TGTGCCAGCAGCGAAGAAACGGGACGGCCTACAGCTGAAGCTTTCTTT	CASSEETGRPTAEAFF
.	.	TRBJ1-1	TRBV28	TGTGCCAGCAGTTTAGTGGGGGGCGCTGAAGCTTTCTTT	CASSLVGGAEAFF
.	.	TRBJ1-4	TRBV18	TGTGCCAGCTCACCAAAACCAGGGCCAACTAATGAAAAACTGTTTTTT	CASSPKPGPTNEKLFF
.	.	TRBJ2-7	TRBV2	TGTGCCGGGTCTGGCCGAGGGTGGCGGGACGAGCAGTACTTC	CAGSGRGWRDEQYF
.	.	TRBJ1-6	TRBV30	TGTGCCTGGAGTGAATTACGGGGTATAGGTAATTCACCCCTCCACTTT	CAWSELRGIGNSPLHF
.	TRBD2	TRBJ2-2	TRBV5-4	TGTGCCAGCAGCTTGGCCCTAGCGGGGACCGGGGAGCTGTTTTTT	CASSLALAGTGELFF
.	.	TRBJ1-1	TRBV28	TGTGCCAGCAGTTCCCGGACCCGCGTGGCTTTCTTT	CASSSRTRVAFF
.	TRBD1	TRBJ2-2	TRBV14	TGTGCCAGCAGCCAGTGGACAGGGGGCACCGGGGAGCTGTTTTTT	CASSQWTGGTGELFF
.	.	TRBJ1-2	TRBV4-1	TGCGCCAGCAGCCAAGCACAGGGCAATTCCTATGGCTACACCTTC	CASSQAQGNSYGYTF
.	TRBD1	TRBJ2-5	TRBV5-5	TGTGCCAGCAGCTCTACAGGGGCCCAAGAGACCCAGTACTTC	CASSSTGAQETQYF
.	TRBD1	TRBJ1-3	TRBV5-1	TGCGCCAGCAGCTTGGACCCAAACAGGGGGACTGGAAACACCATATATTTT	CASSLDPNRGTGNTIYF
.	TRBD2	TRBJ2-7	TRBV7-2	TGTGCCAGCAGCTTAGATGGGGGACTAGCGGGAGTTTGGTACTTC	CASSLDGGLAGVWYF
.	TRBD1	TRBJ2-1	TRBV28	TGTGCCACCGTGGGACAGGGAAACAATGAGCAGTTCTTC	CATVGQGNNEQFF
.	TRBD1	TRBJ2-7	TRBV6-1	TGTGCCAGCAGTGATCGGCGGACAGGAGCCTACGAGCAGTACTTC	CASSDRRTGAYEQYF
.	.	TRBJ2-5	TRBV7-2	TGTGCCAGCACCCCTAGCCTCCAGGAGACCCAGTACTTC	CASTPSLQETQYF
.	TRBD2	TRBJ2-2	TRBV4-1	TGCGCCAGCAGCCAAGAGCGAGCGGGGGGGCCAAACACCGGGGAGCTGTTTTTT	CASSQERAGGPNTGELFF
.	TRBD2	TRBJ2-3	TRBV19	TGTGCCAGTAGTATAAATGTTCGGGGAGCGGGGGGCCGCCCAGATACGCAGTATTTT	CASSINVRGAGGRPDTQYF
.	.	TRBJ2-1	TRBV6-5	TGTGCCAGCCGGGACCTCGGAGGCGTCCACAATGAGCAGTTCTTC	CASRDLGGVHNEQFF
.	.	TRBJ2-7	TRBV9	TGTGCCAGCAGCGTTGGACATTCGGCCTACGAGCAGTACTTC	CASSVGHSAYEQYF
.	.	TRBJ1-3	TRBV6-1	TGTGCCAGCAAGTGGGGGTACGAAAACACCATATATTTT	CASKWGYENTIYF
.	.	TRBJ2-7	TRBV7-9	TGTGCCAGCAGCCTAGCCCCCCACTACGAGCAGTACTTC	CASSLAPHYEQYF
.	.	TRBJ2-1	TRBV10-1	TGCGCCAGCAGCAATGACAGGAGCTCCTACAATGAGCAGTTCTTC	CASSNDRSSYNEQFF
.	.	TRBJ2-2	TRBV5-1	TGCGCCAGCAGCTTTTCTTCAGGCACCGGGGAGCTGTTTTTT	CASSFSSGTGELFF
.	TRBD2	TRBJ2-3	TRBV28	TGTGCCAGCAGCGGACTAGCTAGCACAGATACGCAGTATTTT	CASSGLASTDTQYF
.	TRBD2	TRBJ2-5	TRBV7-2	TGTGCCAGCAGCCAGCCCCTAGCGGGGGTAGTGTCGGAGACCCAGTACTTC	CASSQPLAGVVSETQYF
once	TRBD2	TRBJ2-3	TRBV11-3	TGTGCCAGCAGCTTAAGCGGGGAGCGGACAGATACGCAGTATTTT	CASSLSGERTDTQYF
.	.	TRBJ1-1	TRBV15	TGTGCCACCAGCAGAGACCGAGGGCCTGGGACTGAAGCTTTCTTT	CATSRDRGPGTEAFF
.	.	TRBJ2-5	TRBV28	TGTGCCAGCATTAAATCAAGGGGGCAAGAGACCCAGTACTTC	CASIKSRGQETQYF
once	.	TRBJ1-1	TRBV12-5	TGTGCTAGTGGCCACAGGGAGAACACTGAAGCTTTCTTT	CASGHRENTEAFF
once	.	TRBJ2-2	TRBV30	TGTGCCGTTGGGCGGAGCCTTGGGACGGCCGGGGAGCTGTTTTTT	CAVGRSLGTAGELFF
.	TRBD1	TRBJ1-2	TRBV6-5	TGTGCCAGCGGGTTACAGGGGGCTCGTGGCTACACCTTC	CASGLQGARGYTF